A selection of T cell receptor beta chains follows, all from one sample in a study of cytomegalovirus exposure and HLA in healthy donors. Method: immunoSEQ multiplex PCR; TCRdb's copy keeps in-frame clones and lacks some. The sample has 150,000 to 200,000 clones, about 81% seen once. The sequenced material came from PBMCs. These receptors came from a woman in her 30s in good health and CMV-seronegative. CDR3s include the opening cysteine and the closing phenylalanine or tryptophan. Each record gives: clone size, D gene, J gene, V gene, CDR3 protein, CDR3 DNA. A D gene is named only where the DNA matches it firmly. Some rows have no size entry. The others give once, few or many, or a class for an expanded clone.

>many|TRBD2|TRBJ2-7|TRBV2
CASSEALRLAEVLYEQYF
TGTGCCAGCAGTGAAGCGCTTCGACTAGCGGAGGTCCTCTACGAGCAGTACTTC
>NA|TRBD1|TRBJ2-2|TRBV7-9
CASSAQGANTGELFF
TGTGCCAGCAGCGCACAGGGGGCAAACACCGGGGAGCTGTTTTTT
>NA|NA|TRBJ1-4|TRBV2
CASSENSAGTNEKLFF
TGTGCCAGCAGTGAAAATTCGGCAGGGACTAATGAAAAACTGTTTTTT
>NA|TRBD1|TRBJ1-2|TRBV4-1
CASSRGQNTVYGYTF
TGCGCCAGCAGCCGGGGACAGAATACAGTCTATGGCTACACCTTC
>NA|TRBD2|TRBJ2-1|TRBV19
CASSSVGGRDEQFF
TGTGCCAGTAGCTCTGTCGGCGGGAGAGATGAGCAGTTCTTC
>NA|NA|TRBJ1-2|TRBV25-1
CASSDTGGYTF
TGTGCCAGCAGTGACACAGGGGGCTACACCTTC
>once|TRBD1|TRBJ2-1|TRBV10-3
CAISEPEDRVSYNEQFF
TGTGCCATCAGTGAGCCCGAGGACAGGGTCTCCTACAATGAGCAGTTCTTC
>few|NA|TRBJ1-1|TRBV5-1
CASSSTGILNTEAFF
TGCGCCAGCAGCTCCACAGGGATTCTGAACACTGAAGCTTTCTTT
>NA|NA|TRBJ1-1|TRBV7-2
CASSTRSGANTEAFF
TGTGCCAGCAGCACCCGGAGCGGGGCGAACACTGAAGCTTTCTTT
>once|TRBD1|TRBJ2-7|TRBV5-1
CASSSFRQGLPTYEQYF
TGCGCCAGCAGCTCATTCCGACAGGGGCTTCCCACCTACGAGCAGTACTTC
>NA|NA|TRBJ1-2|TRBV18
CASSPGLGYTF
TGTGCCAGCAGTCCTGGGCTCGGCTACACCTTC
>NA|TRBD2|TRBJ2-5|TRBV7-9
CASSLVLAGGVYF
TGTGCCAGCAGCTTAGTCTTAGCGGGAGGGGTGTACTTC
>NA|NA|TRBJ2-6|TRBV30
CAYNPAGPSNVLTF
TGTGCCTATAATCCGGCGGGTCCCTCGAACGTCCTGACTTTC
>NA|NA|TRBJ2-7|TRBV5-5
CASSLAGGDYEQYF
TGTGCCAGCAGCTTGGCGGGGGGCGATTACGAGCAGTACTTC
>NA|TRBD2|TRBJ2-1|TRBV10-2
CASRYSSGSGNEQFF
TGCGCCAGCAGGTACTCTAGCGGGAGCGGTAATGAGCAGTTCTTC
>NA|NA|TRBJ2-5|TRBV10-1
CASSESEGTRETQYF
TGCGCCAGCAGTGAGTCGGAGGGAACGAGAGAGACCCAGTACTTC
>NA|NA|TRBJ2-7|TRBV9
CASSVAWARLTSYEQYF
TGTGCCAGCAGCGTAGCTTGGGCGCGACTAACAAGCTACGAGCAGTACTTC
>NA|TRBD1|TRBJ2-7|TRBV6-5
CASSWDSKYEQYF
TGTGCCAGCAGTTGGGACAGCAAATACGAGCAGTACTTC
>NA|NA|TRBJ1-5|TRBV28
CASTPLGAGNNQPQHF
TGTGCCAGCACCCCCTTAGGGGCGGGGAACAATCAGCCCCAGCATTTT
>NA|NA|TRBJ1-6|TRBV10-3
CAISEGQDNSPLHF
TGTGCCATCAGTGAGGGACAAGATAATTCACCCCTCCACTTT
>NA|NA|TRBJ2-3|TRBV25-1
CASRGLPTDTQYF
TGTGCCAGCAGGGGACTGCCCACAGATACGCAGTATTTT
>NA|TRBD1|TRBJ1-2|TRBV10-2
CASSGTGGSYGYTF
TGCGCCAGCTCCGGGACAGGGGGTAGCTATGGCTACACCTTC
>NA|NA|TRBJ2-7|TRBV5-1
CASKMDDRLQYF
TGCGCCAGCAAGATGGACGACAGGTTACAGTACTTC
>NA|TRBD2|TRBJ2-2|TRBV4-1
CASSPTHTLSPSSGRGSGELFF
TGCGCCAGCAGCCCAACCCACACTCTATCCCCCTCTAGCGGGAGAGGCTCCGGGGAGCTGTTTTTT
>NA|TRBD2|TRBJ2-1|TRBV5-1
CASTLSLAGMDEQFF
TGCGCCAGCACTCTGTCACTAGCGGGAATGGATGAGCAGTTCTTC
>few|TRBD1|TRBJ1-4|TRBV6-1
CASSRDRDEKLFF
TGTGCCAGCAGTCGGGACAGGGATGAAAAACTGTTTTTT
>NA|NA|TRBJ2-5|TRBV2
CASRAYGTPETQYF
TGTGCCAGCAGAGCCTATGGGACTCCGGAGACCCAGTACTTC
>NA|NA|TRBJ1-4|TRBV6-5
CASSRGGGEKLFF
TGTGCCAGCAGCCGCGGGGGGGGTGAAAAACTGTTTTTT
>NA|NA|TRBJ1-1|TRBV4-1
CASSQDGPSTIKNTEAFF
TGCGCCAGCAGCCAAGATGGGCCCTCGACGATTAAGAACACTGAAGCTTTCTTT
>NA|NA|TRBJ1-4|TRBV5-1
CASRRDINEKLFF
TGCGCCAGCAGGCGAGATATCAATGAAAAACTGTTTTTT
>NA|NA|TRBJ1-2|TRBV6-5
CASSYSFESNYGYTF
TGTGCCAGCAGTTACTCTTTTGAGTCTAACTATGGCTACACCTTC
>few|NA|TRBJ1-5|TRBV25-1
CASSEWAGPQHF
TGTGCCAGCAGTGAATGGGCAGGGCCCCAGCATTTT
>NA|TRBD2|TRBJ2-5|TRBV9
CASSSRTSGGAGRETQYF
TGTGCCAGCAGCTCCCGGACTAGCGGGGGGGCCGGAAGAGAGACCCAGTACTTC
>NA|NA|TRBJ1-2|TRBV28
CASSSRGWANYGYTF
TGTGCCAGCAGTAGCAGGGGCTGGGCGAACTATGGCTACACCTTC
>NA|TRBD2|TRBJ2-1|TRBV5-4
CASSYGLAGGDEQFF
TGTGCCAGCAGCTACGGACTAGCGGGAGGGGATGAGCAGTTCTTC
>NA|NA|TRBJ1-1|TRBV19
CASQLGGEGTEAFF
TGTGCCAGCCAGTTGGGAGGGGAAGGGACTGAAGCTTTCTTT
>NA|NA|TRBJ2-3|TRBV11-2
CASSPQGLPITTDTQYF
TGTGCCAGCAGCCCTCAGGGGCTCCCCATCACCACAGATACGCAGTATTTT
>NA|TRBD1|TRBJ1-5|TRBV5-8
CASSKTGEGSNQPQHF
TGTGCCAGCAGCAAGACAGGGGAGGGTAGCAATCAGCCCCAGCATTTT
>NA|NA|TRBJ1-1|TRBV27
CASSLAGVNTEAFF
TGTGCCAGCAGTTTAGCGGGGGTGAACACTGAAGCTTTCTTT
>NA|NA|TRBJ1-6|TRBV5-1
CASSLEPQPANSPLHF
TGCGCCAGCAGCTTGGAACCGCAACCAGCGAATTCACCCCTCCACTTT
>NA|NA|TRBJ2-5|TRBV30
CAWSELAKETQYF
TGTGCCTGGAGTGAATTGGCCAAAGAGACCCAGTACTTC
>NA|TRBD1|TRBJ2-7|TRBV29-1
CSVTGSSYEQYF
TGCAGCGTGACAGGGAGCTCCTACGAGCAGTACTTC